The TCR beta chain described here comes from a study of PD-L1 blockade in urothelial cancer. This clone was counted once. There are 17 residues in the CDR3. CDR1 SGHDT and CDR2 YYEEEE come from the germline V gene. Trimming removed 0 bases at V and 0 bases at J, with 10 bases between. Method: immunoSEQ multiplex PCR; TCRdb's copy keeps in-frame clones and lacks some. Of about 43,000 clones in the sample, 65% to 85% were seen once. Described time point: pretreatment peripheral blood. The material was PBMCs, obtained around atezolizumab (anti-PD-L1) treatment. The rearrangement links TRBV5-6 to TRBJ2-6; D is ambiguous. The TCR comes from a man between 60 and 75 years old with urothelial cancer. The CDR3 sequence: CASSLDLIPSGANVLTF. The CDR3 DNA sequence: TGTGCCAGCAGCTTGGACCTAATTCCCTCTGGGGCCAACGTCCTGACTTTC.